This T cell receptor (beta chain) was profiled in a study of PD-L1 blockade in urothelial cancer. Study-level information: Each participant's history included 0 to 3 prior chemotherapy regimens.

Patient sample counts ranged from 1 to 8, pretreatment and on-treatment. Clones were sequenced by immunoSEQ multiplex PCR, and TCRdb holds only the in-frame ones, with some missing. The table includes approximately 58,000 clones, about 80% detected once. CDR3 size: 13 residues. CDR1 and CDR2 from the germline V gene are SQVTM and ANQGSEA. V dropped 2 bases and J dropped 7 bases, with 12 bases sitting between them. The sequence was collected from a man between 70 and 80 years old with urothelial cancer. V usage is TRBV29-1 and J usage is TRBJ2-1; D is perhaps TRBD1 (6 bases). Sequences were derived from PBMCs, sampled around atezolizumab (anti-PD-L1) treatment. The CDR3 region is CSVEPTGRNEQFF. The CDR3, as DNA: TGCAGCGTTGAACCCACAGGGCGTAATGAGCAGTTCTTC.